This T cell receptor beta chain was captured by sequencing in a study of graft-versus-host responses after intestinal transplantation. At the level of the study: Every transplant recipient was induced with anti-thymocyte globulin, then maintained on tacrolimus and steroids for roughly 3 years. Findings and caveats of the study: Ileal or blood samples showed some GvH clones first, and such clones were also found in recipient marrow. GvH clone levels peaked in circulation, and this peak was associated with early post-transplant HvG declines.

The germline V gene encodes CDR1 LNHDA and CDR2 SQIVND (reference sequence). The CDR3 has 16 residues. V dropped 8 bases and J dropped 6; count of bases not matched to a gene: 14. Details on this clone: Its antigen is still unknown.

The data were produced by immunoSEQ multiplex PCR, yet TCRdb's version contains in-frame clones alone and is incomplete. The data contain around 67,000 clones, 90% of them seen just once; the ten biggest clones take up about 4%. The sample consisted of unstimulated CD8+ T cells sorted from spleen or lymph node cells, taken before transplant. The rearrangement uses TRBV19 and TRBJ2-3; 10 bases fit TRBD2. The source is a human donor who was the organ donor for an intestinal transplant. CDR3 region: CASALLAGDLSDTQYF. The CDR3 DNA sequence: TGTGCCAGTGCGCTCCTAGCGGGGGATCTCTCGGATACGCAGTATTTT.